Listed here is a single TCR beta chain. The antigen remains undetermined. The sample originates from a study of cytomegalovirus exposure and HLA in healthy donors. The PCR made use of 60 Vbeta and 13 Jbeta primers. Clones were sequenced by immunoSEQ multiplex PCR, and TCRdb holds only the in-frame ones, with some missing. The table shows 54,000 or so clones, with about 57% occurring only once. The germline gives CDR1 MDHEN, CDR2 SYDVKM. J gave up 11 bases and V 6 bases, and 11 bases lay outside the gene matches. CDR3 length equals 14 residues. Study conclusions and caveats: The classifier, whose performance was assessed in both the original and validation cohorts, reportedly diagnosed cytomegalovirus status with high specificity and sensitivity.

The receptor was derived from a human donor in good health. The sequencing input was PBMCs. The chain recombines TRBV28 with TRBJ1-1; TRBD1 matches at 11 bases. In DNA, the CDR3 is TGTGCCAGCAGCCCTGGGGGGACAGGGGGACCGGCTTTCTTT. Amino acid sequence: CASSPGGTGGPAFF.